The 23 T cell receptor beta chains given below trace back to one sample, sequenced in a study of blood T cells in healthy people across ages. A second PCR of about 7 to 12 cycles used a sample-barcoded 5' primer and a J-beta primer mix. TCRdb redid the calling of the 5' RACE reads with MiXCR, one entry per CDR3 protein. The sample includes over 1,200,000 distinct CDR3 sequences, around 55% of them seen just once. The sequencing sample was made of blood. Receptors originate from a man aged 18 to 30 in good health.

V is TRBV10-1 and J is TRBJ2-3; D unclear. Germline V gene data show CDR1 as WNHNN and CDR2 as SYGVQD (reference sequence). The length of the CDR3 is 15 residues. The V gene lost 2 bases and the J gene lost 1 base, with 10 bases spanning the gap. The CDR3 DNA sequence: TGCGCCAGCAGTGAGGTCGAGTTCCGCACAGATACGCAGTATTTT. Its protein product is CASSEVEFRTDTQYF.

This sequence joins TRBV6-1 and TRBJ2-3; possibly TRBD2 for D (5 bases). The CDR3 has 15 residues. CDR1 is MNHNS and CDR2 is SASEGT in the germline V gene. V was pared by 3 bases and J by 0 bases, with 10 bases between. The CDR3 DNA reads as TGTGCCAGCAGTGAGATCGGACTGAGCACAGATACGCAGTATTTT. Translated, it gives CASSEIGLSTDTQYF.

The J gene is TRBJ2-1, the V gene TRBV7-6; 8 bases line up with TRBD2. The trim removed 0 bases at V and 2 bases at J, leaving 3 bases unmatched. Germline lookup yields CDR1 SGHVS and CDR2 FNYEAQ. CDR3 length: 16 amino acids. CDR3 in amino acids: CASSLATSETYNEQFF. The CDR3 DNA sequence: TGTGCCAGCAGCTTAGCGACTAGCGAAACCTACAATGAGCAGTTCTTC.

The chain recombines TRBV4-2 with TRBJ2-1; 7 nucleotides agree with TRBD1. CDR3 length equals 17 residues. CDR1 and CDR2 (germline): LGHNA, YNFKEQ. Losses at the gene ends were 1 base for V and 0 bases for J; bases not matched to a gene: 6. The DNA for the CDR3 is TGTGCCAGCAGCCAAGCAGGGGGTTCAAGCTCCTACAATGAGCAGTTCTTC. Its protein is CASSQAGGSSSYNEQFF.

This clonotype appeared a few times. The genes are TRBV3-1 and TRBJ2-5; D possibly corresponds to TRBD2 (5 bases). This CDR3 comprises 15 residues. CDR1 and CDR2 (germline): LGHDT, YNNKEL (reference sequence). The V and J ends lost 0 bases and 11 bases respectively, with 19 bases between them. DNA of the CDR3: TGTGCCAGCAGCCAAGATCGCGGGTCCTACAATGAGCAGTACTTC. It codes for CASSQDRGSYNEQYF.

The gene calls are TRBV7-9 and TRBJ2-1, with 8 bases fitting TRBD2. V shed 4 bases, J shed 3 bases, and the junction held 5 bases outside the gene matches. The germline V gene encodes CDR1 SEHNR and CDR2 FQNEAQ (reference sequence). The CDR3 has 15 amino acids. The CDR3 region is CASSWPGGDYNEQFF. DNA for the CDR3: TGTGCCAGCAGCTGGCCCGGGGGGGACTACAATGAGCAGTTCTTC. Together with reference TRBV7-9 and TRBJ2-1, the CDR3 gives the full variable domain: DTGVSQNPRHKITKRGQNVTFRCDPISEHNRLYWYRQTLGQGPEFLTYFQNEAQLEKSRLLSDRFSAERPKGSFSTLEIQRTEQGDSAMYLCASSWPGGDYNEQFFGPGTRLTVL.

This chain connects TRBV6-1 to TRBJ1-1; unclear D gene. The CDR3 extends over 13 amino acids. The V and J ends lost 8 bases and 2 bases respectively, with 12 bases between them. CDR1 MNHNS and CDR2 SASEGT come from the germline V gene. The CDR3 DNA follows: TGTGCCAGCGTGTCGTCAGGAAACACTGAAGCTTTCTTT. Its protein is CASVSSGNTEAFF.

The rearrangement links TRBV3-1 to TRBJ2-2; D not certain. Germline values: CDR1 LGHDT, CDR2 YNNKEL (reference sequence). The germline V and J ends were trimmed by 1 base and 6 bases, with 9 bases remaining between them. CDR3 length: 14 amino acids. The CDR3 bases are TGTGCCAGCAGCCAAGGTACAGTCGCCGGGGAGCTGTTTTTT. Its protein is CASSQGTVAGELFF.

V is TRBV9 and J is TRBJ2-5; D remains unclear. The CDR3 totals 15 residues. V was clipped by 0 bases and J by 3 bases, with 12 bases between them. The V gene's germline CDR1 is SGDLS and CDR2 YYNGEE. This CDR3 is CASSVEQFEEETQYF. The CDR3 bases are TGTGCCAGCAGCGTAGAACAGTTCGAAGAAGAGACCCAGTACTTC.

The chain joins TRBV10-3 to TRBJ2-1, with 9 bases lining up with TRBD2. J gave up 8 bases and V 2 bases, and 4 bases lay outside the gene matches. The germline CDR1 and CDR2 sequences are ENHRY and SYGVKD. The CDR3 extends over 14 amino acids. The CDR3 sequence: CAISEGLAYDEQFF. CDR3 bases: TGTGCCATCAGTGAGGGACTAGCGTACGATGAGCAGTTCTTC.

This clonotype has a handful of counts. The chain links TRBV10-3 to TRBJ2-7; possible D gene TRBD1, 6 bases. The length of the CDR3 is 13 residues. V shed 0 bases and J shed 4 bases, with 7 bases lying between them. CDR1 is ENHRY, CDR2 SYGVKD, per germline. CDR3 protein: CAISESGQYEQYF. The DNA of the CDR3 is TGTGCCATCAGTGAGTCTGGACAGTACGAGCAGTACTTC.

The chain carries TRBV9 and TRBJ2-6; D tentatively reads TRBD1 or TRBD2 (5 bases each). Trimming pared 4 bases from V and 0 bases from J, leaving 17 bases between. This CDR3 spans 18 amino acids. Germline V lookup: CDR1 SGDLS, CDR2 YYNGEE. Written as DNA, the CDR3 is TGTGCCAGCAGCCCCGGGACCGTTGTTTTCTCTGGGGCCAACGTCCTGACTTTC. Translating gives CASSPGTVVFSGANVLTF. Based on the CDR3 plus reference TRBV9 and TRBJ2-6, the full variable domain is DSGVTQTPKHLITATGQRVTLRCSPRSGDLSVYWYQQSLDQGLQFLIQYYNGEERAKGNILERFSAQQFPDLHSELNLSSLELGDSALYFCASSPGTVVFSGANVLTFGAGSRLTVL.

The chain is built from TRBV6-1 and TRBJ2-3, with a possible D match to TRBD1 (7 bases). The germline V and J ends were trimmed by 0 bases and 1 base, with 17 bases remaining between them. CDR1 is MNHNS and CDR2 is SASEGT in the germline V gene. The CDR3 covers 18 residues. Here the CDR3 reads CASSEALGQEGRTDTQYF. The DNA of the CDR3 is TGTGCCAGCAGTGAAGCCCTAGGACAGGAGGGGCGCACAGATACGCAGTATTTT.

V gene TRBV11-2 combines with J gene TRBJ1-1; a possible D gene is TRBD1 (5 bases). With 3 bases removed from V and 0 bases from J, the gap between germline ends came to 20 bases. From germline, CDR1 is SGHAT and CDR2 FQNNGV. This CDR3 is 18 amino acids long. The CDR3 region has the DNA TGTGCCAGCAGCTTTTTCCTTCCAGGGAACTCCATGAACACTGAAGCTTTCTTT. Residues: CASSFFLPGNSMNTEAFF. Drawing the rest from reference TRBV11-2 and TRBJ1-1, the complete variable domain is EAGVAQSPRYKIIEKRQSVAFWCNPISGHATLYWYQQILGQGPKLLIQFQNNGVVDDSQLPKDRFSAERLKGVDSTLKIQPAKLEDSAVYLCASSFFLPGNSMNTEAFFGQGTRLTVV.

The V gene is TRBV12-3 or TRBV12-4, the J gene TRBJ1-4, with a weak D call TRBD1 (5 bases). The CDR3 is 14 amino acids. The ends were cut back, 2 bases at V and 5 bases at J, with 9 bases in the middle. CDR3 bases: TGTGCCAGCAGTTTACAGGGCCTCAATGAAAAACTGTTTTTT. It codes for CASSLQGLNEKLFF.

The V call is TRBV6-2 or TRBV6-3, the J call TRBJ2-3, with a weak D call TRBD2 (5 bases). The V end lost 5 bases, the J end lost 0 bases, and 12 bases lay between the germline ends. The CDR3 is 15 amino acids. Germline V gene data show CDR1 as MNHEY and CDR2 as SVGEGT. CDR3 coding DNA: TGTGCCAGCAGTGCCTTCCGAGGGAGCACAGATACGCAGTATTTT. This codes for CASSAFRGSTDTQYF.

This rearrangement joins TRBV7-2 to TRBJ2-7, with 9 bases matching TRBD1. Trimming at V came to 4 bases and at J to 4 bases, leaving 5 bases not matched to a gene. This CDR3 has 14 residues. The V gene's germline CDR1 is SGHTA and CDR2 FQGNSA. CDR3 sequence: CASSSEGTGYEQYF. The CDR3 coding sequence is TGTGCCAGCAGCTCGGAGGGGACAGGGTACGAGCAGTACTTC.

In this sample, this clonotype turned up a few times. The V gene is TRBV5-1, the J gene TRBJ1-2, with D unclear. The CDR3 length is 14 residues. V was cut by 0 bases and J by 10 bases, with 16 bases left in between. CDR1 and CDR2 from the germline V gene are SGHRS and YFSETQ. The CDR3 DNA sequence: TGCGCCAGCAGCTTGGATGGTGGTGAATTTTACTACACCTTC. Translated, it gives CASSLDGGEFYYTF.

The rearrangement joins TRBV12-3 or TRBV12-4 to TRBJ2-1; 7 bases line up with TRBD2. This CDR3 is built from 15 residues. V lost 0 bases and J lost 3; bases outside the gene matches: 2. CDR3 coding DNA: TGTGCCAGCAGTTTAGCGGGGGGGATCTACAATGAGCAGTTCTTC. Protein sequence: CASSLAGGIYNEQFF.

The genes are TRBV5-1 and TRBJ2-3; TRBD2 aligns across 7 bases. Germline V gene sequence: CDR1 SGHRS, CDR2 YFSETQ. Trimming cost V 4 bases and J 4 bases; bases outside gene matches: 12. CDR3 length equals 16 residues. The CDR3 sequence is CASSDRWAGEADTQYF. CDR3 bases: TGCGCCAGCAGCGACCGGTGGGCGGGAGAAGCAGATACGCAGTATTTT.

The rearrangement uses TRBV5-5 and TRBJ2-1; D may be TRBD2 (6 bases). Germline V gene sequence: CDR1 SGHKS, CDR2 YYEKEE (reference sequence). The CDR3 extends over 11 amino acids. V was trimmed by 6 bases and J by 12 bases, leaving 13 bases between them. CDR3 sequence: CASIQGGWQFF. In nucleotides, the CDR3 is TGTGCCAGCATCCAGGGAGGATGGCAGTTCTTC.

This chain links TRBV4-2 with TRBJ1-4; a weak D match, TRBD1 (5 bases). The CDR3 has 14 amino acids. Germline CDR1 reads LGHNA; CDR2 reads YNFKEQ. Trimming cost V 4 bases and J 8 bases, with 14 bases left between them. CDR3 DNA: TGTGCCAGCAGCCCTAGACAGAAAAACGAAAAACTGTTTTTT. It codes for CASSPRQKNEKLFF.

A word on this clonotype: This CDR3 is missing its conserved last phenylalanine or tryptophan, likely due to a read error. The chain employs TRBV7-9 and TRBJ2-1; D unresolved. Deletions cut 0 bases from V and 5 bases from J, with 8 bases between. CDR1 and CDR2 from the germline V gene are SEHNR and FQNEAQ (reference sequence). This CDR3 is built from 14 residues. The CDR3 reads CASSLAERDNEQFV. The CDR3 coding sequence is TGTGCCAGCAGCTTAGCTGAGCGTGACAATGAGCAGTTCGTC.